This is a list of T cell receptor beta chains from one sample in a study of shared clonotypes between healthy human individuals. This table comes from immunoSEQ multiplex PCR, and its TCRdb copy is limited to in-frame clones, with some not included. Here the sample spans 2.5 million or so clones, 85% to 95% being singletons. The sample comprised naive CD4+ T cells sorted from blood. Receptors were obtained from a man in his late teens or twenties in good health. The CDR3 runs from the conserved cysteine through the conserved F or W. D genes are given only for firm matches. A clone size is listed for some rows: how often the clone was seen (once, few, many), or a class if it is expanded.

J | D | V | size | DNA | CDR3
TRBJ2-7 | . | TRBV10-2 | . | TGCGCCAGCAGTATAACAGCCTACGAGCAGTACTTC | CASSITAYEQYF
TRBJ2-7 | . | TRBV7-9 | . | TGTGCCAGCAGCTTCGGCGGAGAAGAGGGTTCCTACGAGCAGTACTTC | CASSFGGEEGSYEQYF
TRBJ2-2 | . | TRBV7-2 | . | TGTGCCAGCAGCACGGGACTTAACACCGGGGAGCTGTTTTTT | CASSTGLNTGELFF
TRBJ1-2 | TRBD1 | TRBV29-1 | . | TGCAGCGTCGCAACCGGACAGGGCTGGATTGGCTACACCTTC | CSVATGQGWIGYTF
TRBJ1-3 | . | TRBV25-1 | . | TGTGCCAGCAGTGAGGCAGGAGCCGGAAACACCATATATTTT | CASSEAGAGNTIYF
TRBJ2-5 | TRBD1 | TRBV5-6 | . | TGTGCCAGCAGATCTCCGGGACAGGGGAGTCAAGAGACCCAGTACTTC | CASRSPGQGSQETQYF
TRBJ1-1 | TRBD1 | TRBV5-6 | . | TGTGCCAGCAGCTTGCGACAGGGGGCCACTGAAGCTTTCTTT | CASSLRQGATEAFF
TRBJ1-6 | . | TRBV6-5 | once | TGTGCCAGCAGACCTGGAGATTCACCCCTCCACTTT | CASRPGDSPLHF
TRBJ1-6 | TRBD1 | TRBV7-9 | few | TGTGCCAGCAGCTTAGAAGGACAGGTTCGGGCCCATTCACCCCTCCACTTT | CASSLEGQVRAHSPLHF
TRBJ2-3 | TRBD2 | TRBV18 | . | TGTGCCAGCTCACTAGGACTAGCTAGCACAGATACGCAGTATTTT | CASSLGLASTDTQYF
TRBJ2-7 | TRBD2 | TRBV5-6 | . | TGTGCCAGCAGAAGACTAGCGGGGGGTGCCTACGAGCAGTACTTC | CASRRLAGGAYEQYF
TRBJ2-7 | . | TRBV5-6 | . | TGTGCCAGCAGAACCGGGATGTTCCACGAGCAGTACTTC | CASRTGMFHEQYF
TRBJ1-5 | . | TRBV4-2 | . | TGTGCCAGCAGCCAAGAAGGAAGGGGAGGCAATCAGCCCCAGCATTTT | CASSQEGRGGNQPQHF
TRBJ1-2 | . | TRBV18 | few | TGTGCCAGCTCACCACCCAATACCGGCAATTCGGACTATGGCTACACCTTC | CASSPPNTGNSDYGYTF
TRBJ1-1 | . | TRBV28 | . | TGTGCCAGCACCCCGATGAGGGAGGGGAACACTGAAGCTTTCTTT | CASTPMREGNTEAFF
TRBJ2-3 | TRBD1 | TRBV7-8 | . | TGTGCCAGCAGCTGGGGGGACAGGGGCACAGATACGCAGTATTTT | CASSWGDRGTDTQYF
TRBJ1-4 | TRBD1 | TRBV6-5 | . | TGTGCCAGCAGTACGGGACAGAGAGAAAAACTGTTTTTT | CASSTGQREKLFF
TRBJ1-2 | . | TRBV30 | . | TGTGCCTGGAGTGGGCTTCTTTGGTCAGGAGATGGCTACACCTTC | CAWSGLLWSGDGYTF
TRBJ2-1 | . | TRBV5-1 | . | TGCGCCAGCTCTCAGGACAGCTCCTACAATGAGCAGTTCTTC | CASSQDSSYNEQFF
TRBJ1-1 | . | TRBV5-1 | . | TGCGCCAGCAGCTTGGGGCAGGGAACAAACACTGAAGCTTTCTTT | CASSLGQGTNTEAFF
TRBJ2-1 | . | TRBV19 | . | TGTGCCAGTAGTAACCAGGGAGTCAATGAGCAGTTCTTC | CASSNQGVNEQFF
TRBJ2-7 | TRBD1 | TRBV4-2 | . | TGTGCCAGCAGCCAAGACCGGGACAGGGGGCCCTACGAGCAGTACTTC | CASSQDRDRGPYEQYF
TRBJ2-7 | TRBD2 | TRBV30 | once | TGTGCCTGGAGTGTAGGGTTGACTAGCGGGAGTACCCTATACGAGCAGTACTTC | CAWSVGLTSGSTLYEQYF
TRBJ1-1 | TRBD1 | TRBV30 | few | TGTGCCTGGAGCCAGGGGGCGGGTGAAGCTTTCTTT | CAWSQGAGEAFF
TRBJ2-1 | TRBD1 | TRBV30 | . | TGTGCCTGGAGTGGAGACAGGGGAGATGAGCAGTTCTTC | CAWSGDRGDEQFF
TRBJ1-5 | . | TRBV30 | few | TGTGCCTGGAGTTCAGTTCGGGGTCAGCCCCAGCATTTT | CAWSSVRGQPQHF
TRBJ1-5 | . | TRBV7-2 | . | TGTGCCAGCAGCTTAGCAAGCGGTCAGCCCCAGCATTTT | CASSLASGQPQHF
TRBJ2-6 | . | TRBV5-1 | . | TGCGCCAGCAGCTTGGCCCCAGCGTCGGGGGCCAACGTCCTGACTTTC | CASSLAPASGANVLTF
TRBJ2-1 | . | TRBV19 | . | TGTGCCAGTAGCCCGGGGACAAAGGTTAATGAGCAGTTCTTC | CASSPGTKVNEQFF
TRBJ1-1 | . | TRBV18 | once | TGTGCCAGCTCAGTAGGGGGGAAGATGAACACTGAAGCTTTCTTT | CASSVGGKMNTEAFF
TRBJ2-7 | TRBD2 | TRBV6-6 | . | TGTGCCAGCAGTTGGGGACTAGCGGAGGGAGCCTACGAGCAGTACTTC | CASSWGLAEGAYEQYF
TRBJ2-6 | TRBD1 | TRBV23-1 | . | TGCGCCAGCAGTCAATCGAGAAGACAGGGCATCGGGGAATCTGGGGCCAACGTCCTGACTTTC | CASSQSRRQGIGESGANVLTF
TRBJ2-1 | TRBD2 | TRBV5-1 | . | TGCGCCAGCAGCCCAGCGACTAGCGACAATGAGCAGTTCTTC | CASSPATSDNEQFF
TRBJ1-5 | TRBD1 | TRBV27 | . | TGTGCCAGCAGTTCGACAGGGGGTAGCAATCAGCCCCAGCATTTT | CASSSTGGSNQPQHF
TRBJ2-1 | . | TRBV7-2 | once | TGTGCCAGCAGCTTAGGGCTTCACTACAATGAGCAGTTCTTC | CASSLGLHYNEQFF
TRBJ1-5 | . | TRBV5-1 | once | TGCGCCAGCAGCTTGTACGGGGATAGCAATCAGCCCCAGCATTTT | CASSLYGDSNQPQHF
TRBJ2-3 | TRBD2 | TRBV4-3 | . | TGCGCCAGCAGCCAGAGCGGGAGAACCGCAGATACGCAGTATTTT | CASSQSGRTADTQYF
TRBJ2-5 | . | TRBV4-1 | . | TGCGCCAGCAGCCAAGAAAGAGAGACCCAGTACTTC | CASSQERETQYF
TRBJ1-2 | . | TRBV6-1 | . | TGTGCCAGCAGTTTGAGGGAGGATGGCTACACCTTC | CASSLREDGYTF
TRBJ2-7 | . | TRBV10-1 | . | TGCGCCAGCAGTGACCGGGGGGCCTCCTACGAGCAGTACTTC | CASSDRGASYEQYF
TRBJ2-1 | . | TRBV29-1 | . | TGCAGCGTTGATGCACTCTACAATGAGCAGTTCTTC | CSVDALYNEQFF
TRBJ2-3 | . | TRBV10-3 | . | TGTGCCATCAGTGTGGGGGGGGCGGTAGGCACAGATACGCAGTATTTT | CAISVGGAVGTDTQYF
TRBJ1-6 | TRBD1 | TRBV10-1 | . | TGCGCCAGCAGTGGACAGGGGAATTCACCCCTCCACTTT | CASSGQGNSPLHF
TRBJ1-5 | . | TRBV19 | . | TGTGCCAGTAGTGTGACAGCCCACAATCAGCCCCAGCATTTT | CASSVTAHNQPQHF
TRBJ2-1 | TRBD2 | TRBV4-3 | . | TGCGCCAGCAGCCAAGATACACTAGCGTACAATGAGCAGTTCTTC | CASSQDTLAYNEQFF
TRBJ1-6 | TRBD1 | TRBV5-6 | . | TGTGCCAGCACCCGAATGGGACAGGGTAATTCACCCCTCCACTTT | CASTRMGQGNSPLHF
TRBJ2-3 | TRBD1 | TRBV10-3 | . | TGTGCCACCCTCAGGGAGGGGACAGGGGAAGACGATACGCAGTATTTT | CATLREGTGEDDTQYF
TRBJ2-7 | TRBD1 | TRBV4-2 | . | TGTGCCAGCAGCCAAGATATGAGGGGGCCCTACGAGCAGTACTTC | CASSQDMRGPYEQYF
TRBJ2-1 | . | TRBV19 | . | TGTGCCAGTAGTATAATCTGGACCACGACCGAGCAGTTCTTC | CASSIIWTTTEQFF
TRBJ2-5 | . | TRBV9 | . | TGTGCCAGCAGCCTCCCCGGAGGGGTTTTAGGGGAGACCCAGTACTTC | CASSLPGGVLGETQYF
TRBJ2-5 | . | TRBV5-4 | . | TGTGCCAGCAGCCTCCCTGGGACGTTCGCAGAGACCCAGTACTTC | CASSLPGTFAETQYF
TRBJ2-7 | TRBD1 | TRBV19 | . | TGTGCCAGTAGTCAGCAGGGGGCTGCCTACGAGCAGTACTTC | CASSQQGAAYEQYF
TRBJ2-5 | TRBD2 | TRBV4-3 | . | TGCGCCAGCAGCCACCAGTCTCCCTTCGGGGAGGGAGAGACCCAGTACTTC | CASSHQSPFGEGETQYF
TRBJ2-2 | . | TRBV6-1 | . | TGTGCCAGCAGTGAAGCCTGGCAGACGAACACCGGGGAGCTGTTTTTT | CASSEAWQTNTGELFF
TRBJ2-3 | TRBD2 | TRBV7-9 | . | TGTGCCAGCAGCTTAATCCTAGCGGGAGGTTCAGATACGCAGTATTTT | CASSLILAGGSDTQYF
TRBJ2-1 | TRBD2 | TRBV11-2 | once | TGTGCCAGCAGCTTGGATCGGACTAGCGGGAGAGGGACCTACAATGAGCAGTTCTTC | CASSLDRTSGRGTYNEQFF
TRBJ2-3 | . | TRBV5-4 | . | TGTGCCAGCAGGCGTAGCGGACTTAGCACAGATACGCAGTATTTT | CASRRSGLSTDTQYF
TRBJ1-1 | . | TRBV27 | few | TGTGCCAGCAGTTTCGGACCCAAGAACACTGAAGCTTTCTTT | CASSFGPKNTEAFF